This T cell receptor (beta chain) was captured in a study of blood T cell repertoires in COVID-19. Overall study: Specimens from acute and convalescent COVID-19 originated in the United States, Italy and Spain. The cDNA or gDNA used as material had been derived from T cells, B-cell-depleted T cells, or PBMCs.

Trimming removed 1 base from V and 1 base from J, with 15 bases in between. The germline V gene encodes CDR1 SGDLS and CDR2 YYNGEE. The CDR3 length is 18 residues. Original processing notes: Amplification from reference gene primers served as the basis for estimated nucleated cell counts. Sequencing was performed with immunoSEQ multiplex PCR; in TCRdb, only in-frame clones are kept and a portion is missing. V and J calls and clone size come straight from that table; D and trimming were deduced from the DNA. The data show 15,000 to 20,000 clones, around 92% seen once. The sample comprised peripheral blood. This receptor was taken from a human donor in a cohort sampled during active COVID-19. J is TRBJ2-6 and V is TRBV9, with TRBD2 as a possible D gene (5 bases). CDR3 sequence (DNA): TGTGCCAGCAGCGTAAGGCAGACTGGCGGGTCTGGGGCCAACGTCCTGACTTTC. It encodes CASSVRQTGGSGANVLTF.